This TCR beta chain was documented in a study of cytomegalovirus exposure and HLA in healthy donors. The germline V gene has CDR1 MNHEY and CDR2 SMNVEV (reference sequence). J gave up 4 bases and V 6 bases, and 5 bases lay outside the gene matches. This CDR3 spans 14 amino acids. 60 Vbeta and 13 Jbeta primers were used in PCR. TCRdb's table, derived via immunoSEQ multiplex PCR, lists solely in-frame clones and lacks some. The sample consists of more than 85,000 clones, under 85% of them appearing once. This chain uses TRBV27 with TRBJ2-2; 7 positions agree with TRBD1. This clonotype originated in a man younger than 40 in good health and CMV-seronegative. The sequencing sample was made of PBMCs. The CDR3 DNA reads TGTGCCAGCAGATCCGACAGGGCCACCGGGGAGCTGTTTTTT. This encodes CASRSDRATGELFF.